This is a list of T cell receptor beta chains from one sample in a study of a mutant IDH1 vaccine in newly diagnosed glioma. For these receptors, no antigen is known. Sequenced by immunoSEQ multiplex PCR; TCRdb stores in-frame clones only, minus some. Among around 31,000 clones listed, 70% to 85% were seen once. The sequencing used PBMCs, collected from a glioma patient whose treatment included an IDH1 peptide vaccine. The receptors derive from a man aged 25 to 40 with glioma. Each CDR3 is given with its conserved first and last residue. The D gene is left open where the match is weak. Rows may omit the clone size; those that give it use once, few, many or a size class.

D gene	clone size	V gene	CDR3 protein
-	-	TRBV6-4	CASSDSGGVGYGYTF
-	-	TRBV30	CAWSVRKGTDTQYF
-	-	TRBV12-5	CASGSYNEQFF
TRBD1	-	TRBV5-1	CASSPTQGARAFF
TRBD2	-	TRBV5-1	CASSISGRADTQYF
TRBD1	-	TRBV7-7	CASSLGTGSYEQYF
-	-	TRBV9	CASSVDGGSGNTIYF
-	-	TRBV25-1	CASSSQGETQYF
TRBD1	-	TRBV5-1	CASSPGTGLIYNEQFF
-	-	TRBV27	CASSPGPGTQHF
TRBD1	-	TRBV7-9	CASSSGTGDNEQYF
TRBD2	once	TRBV27	CASNRAGSYEQYF
TRBD1	-	TRBV5-4	CASSYAGTGMNTEAFF
TRBD1	-	TRBV11-3	CASSSGQVLSGANVLTF
-	-	TRBV30	CAWSVFYEQYF
-	few	TRBV5-1	CASSLGTLNTEAFF
-	once	TRBV5-1	CASSLDRTQPQHF
-	-	TRBV27	CASKVPGASYNEQFF
-	-	TRBV5-1	CASSLGGGIQETQYF
-	-	TRBV4-2	CASSQDTELLETQYF
-	-	TRBV7-2	CASSLTQETQYF
-	-	TRBV5-1	CASSSVGGRTGELFF
-	-	TRBV10-3	CASRGMNTEAFF
TRBD1	-	TRBV30	CAWGQDPTIEAFF
-	-	TRBV6-1	CASSERQTLGLSNQPQHF
TRBD2	-	TRBV5-1	CASSGGRERVETQYF
-	-	TRBV9	CASSVALSGPFYEQYF
TRBD2	once	TRBV4-1	CASTLRGGAGGELFF
TRBD1	few	TRBV27	CASRPPPGQGSYGYTF
TRBD2	-	TRBV7-9	CASSEAKAGIGTQYF
TRBD2	-	TRBV9	CASSPLAGASYNEQFF
TRBD1	once	TRBV19	CASSIWTGDQPQHF
TRBD1	-	TRBV7-7	CASSPGQGFSGANVLTF
-	-	TRBV30	CAWRADGSGNTIYF
-	-	TRBV7-2	CASSLRRTRENTGELFF
-	-	TRBV7-9	CASSLSGTRETQYF
TRBD2	-	TRBV19	CAGSPGTSGDYEQYF
-	-	TRBV11-3	CASSLDYRETQYF
-	-	TRBV29-1	CSVDDGTMNTEAFF
TRBD1	-	TRBV30	CAWSVTGSNEKLFF
-	once	TRBV7-2	CASSTPSGQEAFF
-	-	TRBV6-6	CASIRGAYTEAFF
-	-	TRBV7-9	CASTLWAGMNTEAFF
-	once	TRBV6-5	CASTKQETQYF
-	-	TRBV10-3	CAISDSRGQGNLYEQYF
-	-	TRBV5-6	CASSRATSSYEQYF
-	once	TRBV5-4	CASSSRDVGTGELFF
-	-	TRBV4-1	CASSQESRRETQYF
TRBD1	-	TRBV29-1	CSVEELASQGAYEQYF
-	-	TRBV4-2	CASSQDRGNSPGNTIYF
-	few	TRBV7-8	CASSLEPRRTEAFF
-	-	TRBV2	CASSGPTYEQYF
-	-	TRBV5-1	CASSLSTPSVGETQYF
-	few	TRBV6-5	CASSYSKGQPQHF
-	few	TRBV6-1	CASSEGDSYEQYF